The entry below gives a single T cell receptor beta chain sequence along with its context. Noted time point: patch test 1, 2 weeks after DPC sensitization. The sample's treatment: therapeutic diphenylcyclopropenone sensitization with weekly scalp DPC. People who gave samples had alopecia, were 18 to 70 years old, and were suitable for DPC. The germline gives CDR1 DFQATT, CDR2 SNEGSKA (reference sequence). Trimming left V 6 bases short and J 7 bases short, with 15 bases between. This CDR3 contains 13 residues. Via MiXCR, TCRdb re-called the RACE reads, giving one row per CDR3 protein. The sample has about 360,000 distinct CDR3 sequences, roughly 4.8% seen once. The entry originates in a study of human T cells and chemical hapten exposure.

The sequences come from whole blood, collected in connection with sensitization to the hapten diphenylcyclopropenone (DPC). The receptor was isolated from a woman in her forties or fifties with alopecia areata. Some clones in this sample may be carry-over from other donors' samples. This chain links TRBV20-1 with TRBJ2-2; D assignment may be TRBD1 or TRBD2 (5 bases each). This CDR3 reads CSALAGMGGELFF. The CDR3 region has the DNA TGCAGTGCCCTAGCAGGGATGGGCGGGGAGCTGTTTTTT.